These T cell receptor beta chains were read from a single sample in a study of cytomegalovirus exposure and HLA in healthy donors. Clones were read by immunoSEQ multiplex PCR, and TCRdb kept only the in-frame ones, dropping some. The table shows tens of thousands of clones, with about 68% occurring only once. Sequencing was performed on PBMCs. These receptors were collected from a man aged 40-55 years in good health and CMV-seropositive. Each CDR3 is given with its conserved first and last residue. D genes are given only for firm matches. For some rows the clone size is stated as once, few or many, or as a class when expanded; others skip it.

d_gene	abundance	j_gene	v_gene	CDR3aa	CDR3nt
TRBD1	-	TRBJ1-2	TRBV2	CASSATGKSYGYTF	TGTGCCAGCAGCGCGACAGGGAAGAGCTATGGCTACACCTTC
-	-	TRBJ2-2	TRBV9	CASSASGSWNTGELFF	TGTGCCAGCAGCGCCTCGGGTTCTTGGAACACCGGGGAGCTGTTTTTT
-	-	TRBJ1-1	TRBV28	CASSSPGVWAFF	TGTGCCAGCAGTAGCCCCGGGGTTTGGGCTTTCTTT
TRBD2	-	TRBJ2-3	TRBV4-3	CASSQDGTISTDTQYF	TGCGCCAGCAGCCAAGACGGGACTATTAGCACAGATACGCAGTATTTT
-	-	TRBJ2-7	TRBV28	CASSKDYEQYF	TGTGCCAGTAGCAAGGACTACGAGCAGTACTTC
-	many	TRBJ1-1	TRBV11-3	CASSLSTYTEAFF	TGTGCCAGCAGCTTATCTACCTACACTGAAGCTTTCTTT
TRBD1	-	TRBJ1-5	TRBV28	CASSLGQGLGQPQHF	TGTGCCAGCAGTTTGGGACAGGGGTTGGGTCAGCCCCAGCATTTT
-	-	TRBJ1-5	TRBV21-1	CASSKVGREKHRNQPQHF	TGTGCCAGCAGCAAAGTGGGCAGGGAAAAGCATCGCAATCAGCCCCAGCATTTT
TRBD1	-	TRBJ2-3	TRBV28	CASWDRGGGDTQYF	TGTGCCAGCTGGGACAGGGGAGGTGGAGATACGCAGTATTTT
-	few	TRBJ1-2	TRBV27	CASSLRGAEGYTF	TGTGCCAGCAGTTTACGGGGGGCGGAGGGCTACACCTTC
-	-	TRBJ1-1	TRBV18	CASSNRGKGAEAFF	TGTGCCAGCTCAAACCGGGGAAAAGGTGCTGAAGCTTTCTTT
-	-	TRBJ1-4	TRBV6-1	CASSAAPGQGGEKLFF	TGTGCCAGCAGTGCCGCGCCGGGACAAGGGGGTGAAAAACTGTTTTTT
-	-	TRBJ1-5	TRBV5-8	CASSLVTGRVQQPQHF	TGTGCCAGCAGCTTGGTTACAGGGCGAGTCCAACAGCCCCAGCATTTT
-	-	TRBJ2-2	TRBV9	CASSVATSSSGELFF	TGTGCCAGCAGCGTAGCTACTAGTTCGTCCGGGGAGCTGTTTTTT
-	few	TRBJ2-7	TRBV10-3	CAISDPTSEQYF	TGTGCCATCAGTGACCCCACGAGCGAGCAGTACTTC
TRBD2	-	TRBJ2-1	TRBV2	CASSISVAGSYNEQFF	TGTGCCAGCAGCATATCGGTAGCGGGATCCTACAATGAGCAGTTCTTC
TRBD1	-	TRBJ2-7	TRBV5-4	CASSLGDREDEQYF	TGTGCCAGCAGCTTGGGGGACAGGGAGGACGAGCAGTACTTC